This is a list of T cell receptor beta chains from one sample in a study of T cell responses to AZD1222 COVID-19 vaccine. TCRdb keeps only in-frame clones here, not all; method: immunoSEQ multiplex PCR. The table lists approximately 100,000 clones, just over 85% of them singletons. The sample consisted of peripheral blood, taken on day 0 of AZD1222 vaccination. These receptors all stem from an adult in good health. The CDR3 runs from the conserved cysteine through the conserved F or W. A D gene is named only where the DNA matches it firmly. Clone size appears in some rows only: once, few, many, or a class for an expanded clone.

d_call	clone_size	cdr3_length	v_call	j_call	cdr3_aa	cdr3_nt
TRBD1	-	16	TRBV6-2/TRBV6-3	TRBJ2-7	CASSLVGQGASYEQYF	TGTGCCAGCAGTTTGGTTGGACAGGGGGCGTCCTACGAGCAGTACTTC
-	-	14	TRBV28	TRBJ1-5	CATEETNSNQPQHF	TGTGCCACCGAGGAAACGAATAGCAATCAGCCCCAGCATTTT
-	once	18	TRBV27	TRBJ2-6	CASSLRGWSDSGANVLTF	TGTGCCAGCAGTTTACGGGGTTGGTCCGACTCTGGGGCCAACGTCCTGACTTTC
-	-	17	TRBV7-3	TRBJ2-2	CASSLTFGLANTGELFF	TGTGCCAGCAGCTTAACGTTCGGGCTGGCGAACACCGGGGAGCTGTTTTTT
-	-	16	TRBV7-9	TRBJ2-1	CASSSQGTKSYNEQFF	TGTGCCAGCAGCTCACAAGGGACCAAATCCTACAATGAGCAGTTCTTC
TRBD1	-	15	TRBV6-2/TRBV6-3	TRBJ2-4	CASSYPGTGKNIQYF	TGTGCCAGCAGTTACCCTGGGACAGGGAAAAACATTCAGTACTTC
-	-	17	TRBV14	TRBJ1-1	CASSQDRSGVTNTEAFF	TGTGCCAGCAGCCAAGATCGGTCAGGGGTAACGAACACTGAAGCTTTCTTT
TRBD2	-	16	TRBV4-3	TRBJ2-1	CASSQEGTSGRHEQFF	TGCGCCAGCAGCCAAGAGGGGACTAGCGGGAGACATGAGCAGTTCTTC
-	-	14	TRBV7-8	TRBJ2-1	CASSLESSYNEQFF	TGTGCCAGCAGCTTAGAGAGCTCCTACAATGAGCAGTTCTTC
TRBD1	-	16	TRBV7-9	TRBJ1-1	CASSLRGTGFNTEAFF	TGTGCCAGCAGCTTGCGCGGGACAGGGTTTAACACTGAAGCTTTCTTT
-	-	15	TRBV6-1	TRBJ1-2	CASSETPGSVYGYTF	TGTGCCAGCAGTGAAACCCCCGGATCTGTCTATGGCTACACCTTC
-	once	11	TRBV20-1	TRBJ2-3	CSAPGGDTQYF	TGCAGTGCCCCTGGGGGGGATACGCAGTATTTT
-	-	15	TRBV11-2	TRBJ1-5	CASSLDGAINQPQHF	TGTGCCAGCAGCTTAGACGGGGCAATCAATCAGCCCCAGCATTTT
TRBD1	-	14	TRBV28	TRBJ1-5	CASTTGGMDQPQHF	TGTGCCAGCACCACAGGGGGGATGGATCAGCCCCAGCATTTT
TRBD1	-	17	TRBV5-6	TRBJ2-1	CASTSWIGTGFGNEQFF	TGTGCCAGCACCTCCTGGATAGGGACAGGATTTGGAAATGAGCAGTTCTTC
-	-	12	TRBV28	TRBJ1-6	CASRHPRTGLHF	TGTGCCAGCCGACACCCGCGGACGGGGCTCCACTTT
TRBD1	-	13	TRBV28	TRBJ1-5	CASNRDRSQPQHF	TGTGCCAGCAATCGGGACAGGAGTCAGCCCCAGCATTTT
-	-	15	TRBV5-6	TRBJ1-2	CASNGRTESLWGYTF	TGTGCCAGCAACGGGAGGACAGAATCTCTATGGGGCTACACCTTC